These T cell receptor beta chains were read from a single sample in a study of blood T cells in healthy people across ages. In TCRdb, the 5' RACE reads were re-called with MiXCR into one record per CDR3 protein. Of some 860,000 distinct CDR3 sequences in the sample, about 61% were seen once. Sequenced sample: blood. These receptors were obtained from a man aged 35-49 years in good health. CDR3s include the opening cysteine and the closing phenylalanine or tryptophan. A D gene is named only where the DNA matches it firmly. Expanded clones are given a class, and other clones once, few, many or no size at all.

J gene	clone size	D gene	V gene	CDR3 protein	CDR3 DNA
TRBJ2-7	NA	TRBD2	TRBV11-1	CASSFRTSSYNEQYF	TGTGCCAGCAGCTTCAGGACTAGCTCCTACAATGAGCAGTACTTC
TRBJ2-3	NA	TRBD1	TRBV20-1	CSAGTGTTRYF	TGCAGTGCTGGGACAGGGACTACGCGGTATTTT
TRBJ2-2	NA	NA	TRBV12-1	CASSFTEPGELFF	TGTGCCAGCAGCTTCACAGAGCCCGGGGAGCTGTTTTTT
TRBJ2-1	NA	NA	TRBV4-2	CASRVTGNSYNEQFF	TGTGCCAGCAGGGTGACTGGAAATTCCTACAATGAGCAGTTCTTC
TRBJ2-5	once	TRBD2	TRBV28	CASSISLAGAGLAKETQYF	TGTGCCAGCAGTATATCTTTGGCCGGAGCGGGACTAGCAAAAGAGACCCAGTACTTC
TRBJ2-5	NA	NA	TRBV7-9	CASSLISRGGLLRGQETQYF	TGTGCCAGCAGCTTAATTTCTAGGGGCGGTCTCCTAAGGGGTCAAGAGACCCAGTACTTC
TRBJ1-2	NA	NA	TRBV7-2	CASSWLPREGNYGYTF	TGTGCCAGCAGCTGGCTTCCCAGGGAAGGCAACTATGGCTACACCTTC
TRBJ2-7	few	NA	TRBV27	CASSPGWGYSYEQYF	TGTGCCAGCAGTCCCGGGTGGGGTTATTCCTACGAGCAGTACTTC
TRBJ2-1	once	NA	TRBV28	CASSLRAPSYNEQFF	TGTGCCAGCAGTTTAAGGGCACCCTCCTACAATGAGCAGTTCTTC
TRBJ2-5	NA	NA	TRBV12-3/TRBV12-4	CASSAEILNEQYF	TGTGCCAGCAGCGCGGAGATCCTCAATGAGCAGTACTTC
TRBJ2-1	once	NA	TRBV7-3	CASSWGVQPRSNEQFF	TGTGCCAGCAGCTGGGGGGTCCAACCCCGCAGCAATGAGCAGTTCTTC
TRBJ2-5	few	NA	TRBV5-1	CASSDSGAAVQETQYF	TGCGCCAGCAGCGACAGCGGCGCGGCAGTACAAGAGACCCAGTACTTC
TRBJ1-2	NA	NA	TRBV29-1	CSAPGAGQSGYTF	TGCAGCGCCCCCGGCGCAGGTCAAAGTGGCTACACCTTC
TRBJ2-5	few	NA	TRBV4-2	CASSQDTSGLQETQYF	TGTGCCAGCAGCCAAGATACTTCGGGACTTCAAGAGACCCAGTACTTC
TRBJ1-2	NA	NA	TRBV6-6	CASSYRWQDNTF	TGTGCCAGCAGTTACCGCTGGCAGGACAACACCTTC
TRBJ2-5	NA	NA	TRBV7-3	CASSNRDGAQETQYF	TGTGCCAGCAGCAACCGGGACGGGGCTCAAGAGACCCAGTACTTC
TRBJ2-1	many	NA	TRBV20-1	CSARDYDSSNEQFF	TGCAGTGCTAGAGACTACGACAGTTCCAATGAGCAGTTCTTC
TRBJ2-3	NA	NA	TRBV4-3	CASSQDSPSRYSTDTQYF	TGCGCCAGCAGCCAAGATTCCCCTAGCAGGTACAGCACAGATACGCAGTATTTT
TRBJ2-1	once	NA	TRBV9	CASSVEGGGRFNEQFF	TGTGCCAGCAGCGTAGAGGGCGGGGGCCGCTTCAATGAGCAGTTCTTC
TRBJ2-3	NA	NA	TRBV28	CASSRAWGGTDTQYF	TGTGCCAGCAGTCGGGCGTGGGGGGGCACAGATACGCAGTATTTT
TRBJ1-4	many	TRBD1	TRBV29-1	CSVEDRGHEKLFF	TGCAGCGTTGAGGACAGGGGGCATGAAAAACTGTTTTTT
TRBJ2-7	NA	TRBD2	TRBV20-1	CSANQPGLAGNYEQYF	TGCAGTGCCAACCAACCGGGACTAGCGGGGAACTACGAGCAGTACTTC
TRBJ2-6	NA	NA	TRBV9	CASSSDFREGVSANVLTF	TGTGCCAGCAGCTCGGACTTTCGAGAAGGGGTGTCGGCCAACGTCCTGACTTTC
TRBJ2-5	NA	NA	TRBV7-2	CASSPVRGRLGTQYF	TGTGCCAGCAGTCCGGTGCGGGGCCGGCTCGGGACCCAGTACTTC
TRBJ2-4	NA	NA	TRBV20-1	CSAREPGTRENIQYF	TGCAGTGCTAGAGAACCAGGGACTCGCGAAAACATTCAGTACTTC
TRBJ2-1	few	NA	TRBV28	CASSSQPPSGNNEQFF	TGTGCCAGCAGTTCTCAACCGCCCAGCGGAAACAATGAGCAGTTCTTC